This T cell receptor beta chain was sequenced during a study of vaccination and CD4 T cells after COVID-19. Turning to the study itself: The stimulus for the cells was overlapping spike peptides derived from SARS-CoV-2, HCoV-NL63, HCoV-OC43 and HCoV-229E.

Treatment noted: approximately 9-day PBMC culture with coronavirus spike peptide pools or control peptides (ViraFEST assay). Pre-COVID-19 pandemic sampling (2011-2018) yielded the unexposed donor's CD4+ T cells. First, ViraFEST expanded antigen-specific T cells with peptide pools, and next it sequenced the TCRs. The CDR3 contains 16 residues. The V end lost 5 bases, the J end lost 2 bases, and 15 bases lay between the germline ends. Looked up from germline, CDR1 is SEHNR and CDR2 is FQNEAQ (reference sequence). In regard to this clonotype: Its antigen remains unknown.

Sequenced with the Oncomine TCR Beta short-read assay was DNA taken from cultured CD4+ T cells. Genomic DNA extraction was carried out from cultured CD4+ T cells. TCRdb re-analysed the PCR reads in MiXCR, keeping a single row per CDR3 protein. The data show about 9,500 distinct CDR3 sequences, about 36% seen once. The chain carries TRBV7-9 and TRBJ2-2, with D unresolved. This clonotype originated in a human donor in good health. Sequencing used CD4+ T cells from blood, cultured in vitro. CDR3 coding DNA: TGTGCCAGCAGCCCTACCCCGACTTCTAACACCGGGGAGCTGTTTTTT. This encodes CASSPTPTSNTGELFF.